The rows below give T cell receptor beta chains drawn from one sample of a study of blood T cell repertoires in COVID-19. Using immunoSEQ multiplex PCR, the repertoire was profiled, and TCRdb retains in-frame clones only, with some absent. The data hold tens of thousands of clones, with about 81% observed a single time. Source material: peripheral blood. These receptors were taken from a woman of 80 years or more with acute or convalescent COVID-19. CDR3s include the opening cysteine and the closing phenylalanine or tryptophan.

>TRBV30
CAWRPPGALYGYTF
>TRBV5-4
CASTNGGGGGNTIYF
>TRBV28
CASKGLAGVETQYF
>TRBV6-5
CASSFALTGGYTF
>TRBV29-1
CSVRTSGGSYEQYF
>TRBV14
CASSRRAGAGANVLTF
>TRBV5-4
CASSRYRGNEQYF
>TRBV28
CASSYRPRGEKLFF
>TRBV27
CASSLGTSGRAGELFF
>TRBV30
CALLFWGQGKLEAFF
>TRBV25-1
CASSEGTGYETQYF
>TRBV27
CASSLGRTGSNQPQHF
>TRBV5-4
CASSFGPGEGPQETQYF
>TRBV24-1
CATPPGGTPSSYNEQFF
>TRBV9
CASSVRGRLETQYF
>TRBV20-1
CCASGGGGRAHEQYF
>TRBV12-3/TRBV12-4
CASSPGFNYGYTF
>TRBV11-2
CASSLDLSGISYEQFF
>TRBV5-8
CASSQVGTEYNEQFF
>TRBV24-1
CATSGGLAGGPGDTQYF
>TRBV5-8
CASSPGTGGKSDTQYF
>TRBV5-5
CASSMTGDGEKLFF
>TRBV13
CASSSRLAYNEQFF
>TRBV19
CASSSGQYNSPLHF
>TRBV29-1
CSAANVYGYTF
>TRBV6-1
CASSEGHLSGANVLTF
>TRBV2
CASAYDSNQPQHF
>TRBV6-5
CASQPTGTASYEQYF